The TCR beta chain under discussion was sequenced for a study of T cell responses to AZD1222 COVID-19 vaccine. Generated by immunoSEQ multiplex PCR, the TCRdb table keeps only in-frame clones and is missing some. Of around 130,000 clones in the sample, approximately 85% were seen once. A remark on this clone: The antigen is not known.

This CDR3 is 14 amino acids long. Germline V gene data show CDR1 as MNHEY and CDR2 as SVGAGI. Trimming took 6 bases from V and 3 from J, leaving 9 bases between them. Study-wide results and caveats: Among vaccine-associated CD4 TCRs, coverage spanned spike, with dominance at 160-218 and 743-854. None of the repertoires were sampled until the peak T cell response had passed.

V and J are TRBV6-5 and TRBJ2-6, with no clear D. Specimen: peripheral blood, collected 28 days after the second AZD1222 dose. This clonotype originated in an adult who received the AZD1222 COVID-19 vaccine. CDR3 region: CASSPFYGANVLTF. CDR3 DNA: TGTGCCAGCAGCCCATTTTATGGGGCCAACGTCCTGACTTTC.